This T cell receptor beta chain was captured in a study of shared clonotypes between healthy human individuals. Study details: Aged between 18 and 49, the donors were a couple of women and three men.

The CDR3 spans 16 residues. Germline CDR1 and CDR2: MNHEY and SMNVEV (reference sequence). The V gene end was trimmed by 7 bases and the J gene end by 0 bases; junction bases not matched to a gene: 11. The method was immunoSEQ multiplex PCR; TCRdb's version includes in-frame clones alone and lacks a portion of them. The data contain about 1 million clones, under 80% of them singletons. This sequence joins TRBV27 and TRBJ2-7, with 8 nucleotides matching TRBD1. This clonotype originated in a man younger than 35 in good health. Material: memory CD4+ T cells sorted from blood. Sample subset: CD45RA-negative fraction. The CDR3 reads CASTGATGTGSYEQYF. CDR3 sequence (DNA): TGTGCCAGCACCGGGGCTACCGGGACAGGCTCCTACGAGCAGTACTTC.